This record covers a single TCR beta chain. Those with hyperthyroidism were 18 to 65 years old, newly diagnosed, and ill for under 2 months. Patients were excluded for uncontrolled infection, other autoimmune disease, pregnancy or lactation. Extraction of PBMCs used 9 to 10 ml of fresh peripheral blood. Amplification yielded TCR beta CDR3 regions, with RNA transcripts as the source. TCR CDR3 regions were first amplified by RT-PCR with HTBI primers. TCRdb independently ran MiXCR on the multiplex PCR reads; one entry per CDR3 protein. The data contain around 97,000 distinct CDR3 sequences, roughly 47% of them singletons. The data stem from a study of T cells in Graves' hyperthyroidism and ophthalmopathy. Looking at the study overall: Sampling of peripheral blood happened at initial diagnosis, prior to any treatment.

CDR3 length equals 15 residues. CDR1 is ENHRY and CDR2 is SYGVKD in the germline V gene. V was pared by 3 bases and J by 1 base, with 5 bases of the junction left unmatched. The material sequenced was blood. This chain links TRBV10-3 with TRBJ2-5, with 7 bases lining up with TRBD2. The TCR sequence derives from a man in his forties with Graves' hyperthyroidism. The CDR3 protein is CAISDRGTTQETQYF. CDR3 coding DNA: TGTGCCATCAGTGATCGGGGGACTACCCAAGAGACCCAGTACTTC.